This T cell receptor beta chain came from a study of blood T cell repertoires in COVID-19. Overall study: Acute and convalescent COVID-19 samples came from the United States, Italy and Spain. T cells, B-cell-depleted T cells, or PBMCs supplied cDNA or gDNA.

The authors' processing: Cell counts per sample came from amplifying reference gene primers. Produced via immunoSEQ multiplex PCR; TCRdb's table is partial and in-frame only. The V and J calls and clone size are taken from that table; D and trimming were inferred from the DNA. The profile shows some 300,000 clones, 70% to 90% of them singletons. The V segment lost 6 bases and the J segment 0 bases; nucleotides outside the gene matches: 4. The CDR3 spans 15 residues. Germline loops: CDR1 KGHSH, CDR2 LQKENI. This chain uses TRBV18 with TRBJ2-3; TRBD2 agrees at 9 bases. The receptor's source is a man aged 65-85 years with acute or convalescent COVID-19. The sequenced sample was peripheral blood. This CDR3 reads CASSRTSVSTDTQYF. The CDR3 DNA reads as TGTGCCAGCTCGCGGACTAGCGTAAGCACAGATACGCAGTATTTT.